This TCR beta chain was recorded in a study of vaccination effects on CD4 cells after COVID-19 (dated by TCRdb to the early 2020s). Regarding the complete study: Participants received two doses of either the BNT162b2 or the mRNA-1273 mRNA SARS-CoV-2 vaccine. In the study, cultures from other donors were sequenced using the Oncomine TCR Beta short-read assay on an Illumina iSeq 100. The study compared SARS-CoV-2 spike-specific CD4+ TCR repertoires before and after mRNA vaccination in COVID-19 convalescent patients and infection-naive vaccine recipients. A total of roughly 9 COVID-19 convalescent patients and several SARS-CoV-2-naive healthy vaccine recipients were included in the full study. Here is what the overall study found, with its caveats: The study was limited by a small number of convalescent patients and lacked early post-infection timepoints. Among healthy vaccine recipients, nearly all vaccine-induced clones were SARS-CoV-2 mono-reactive, and only 1 of 255 was cross-reactive with common cold coronaviruses. At late post-vaccination timepoints, both infection-induced and vaccine-induced clones showed marked clonal contraction, consistent with waning T cell responses.

On this clone itself: The clone's antigen remains unknown. Base-call qualities are not available, and no considerably larger clone is one nucleotide away.

From a lookup of the germline V gene (reference sequence), CDR1 and CDR2 are LNHDA and SQIVND. V lost 7 bases and J lost 6 bases, and the count of bases not matched to a germline gene is 4. There are 13 amino acids in the CDR3, from cysteine to phenylalanine inclusive. Only CDR3 DNA remains: 39 bases, in frame from the first base. The ViraFEST assay stimulated PBMC with viral peptide pools and then used TCR sequencing to identify antigen-specific CD4+ T cell clonotypes by expansion. After around eleven days of culture, CD4+ T cells were isolated with the EasySep CD4+ T cell isolation kit. None of the healthy vaccine recipients had a prior SARS-CoV-2 infection, which was confirmed by nucleocapsid antibody tests that came back negative both before and after vaccination. Fewer than 2.5 million PBMC per well were cultured in IMDM with about 4.5% human AB serum, around 9.1 IU/ml IL-2 and gentamicin, plus 10 ug/ml peptides. On days 3 and 7, half of the culture medium was replaced with fresh IL-2-containing medium. Each peptide stimulation condition was cultured in triplicate wells unless otherwise noted. PBMC were separated from whole blood using Ficoll-Paque Plus gradient centrifugation and were then either cryopreserved at -140C or used fresh. The overlapping peptide pools covered the spike proteins of SARS-CoV-2 as well as those of the common cold coronaviruses HCoV-NL63, HCoV-OC43 and HCoV-229E. Genomic DNA was extracted from cultured CD4+ T cells with the QIAamp micro DNA kit.

The library was prepared using the immunoSEQ multiplex PCR assay. TCR beta CDR3 sequencing was performed on DNA from the cultured, isolated CD4+ T cells. The authors processed their data as follows. Non-productive TCR sequences were removed and reads were trimmed to the CDR3 region, keeping CDR3s of at least 7 amino acids. Antigen-specific clonotypes were identified using the MANAFEST web app by comparison of expansion in peptide wells against reference cultures. Positive clones required FDR<0.05 expansion versus reference and all other wells, odds ratio above 5, and frequency above 0.1% in two replicate wells. Clonotypes significantly expanded in SARS-CoV-2 spike wells and in at least one common cold coronavirus spike condition were defined as cross-reactive. Levenshtein distance calculated with the stringdist R package was used to assess CDR3 similarity, and unrooted trees were constructed with ape in R 3.6.1. Imported from immuneACCESS, the table was reduced by TCRdb to in-frame sequences with V and J called. These copies leave out some clones; in studies compared against another copy, an unresolved V gene accounts for under half, and the cause of the remainder is not known. V, J and clone size reflect that table, while D and trimming were determined from the DNA. The sample includes about 60,000 clones, with 81% observed a single time. The ten largest clones represent 2% to 2.5% of the sample.

Source: CD4+ T cells from PBMCs cultured with HCoV-229E spike peptides, taken before COVID-19 vaccination. The sample's cell subset or site label, decoded: HCoV-229E spike overlapping peptide pool stimulation. The chain is encoded by TRBV19 joined to TRBJ2-2, with 8 central nucleotides matching TRBD1. The receptor comes from a human donor who received a COVID-19 vaccine. The CDR3 reads CASTDRGAGELFF. In nucleotide form, the sequence is TGTGCCAGTACCGACAGGGGCGCCGGGGAGCTGTTTTTT.